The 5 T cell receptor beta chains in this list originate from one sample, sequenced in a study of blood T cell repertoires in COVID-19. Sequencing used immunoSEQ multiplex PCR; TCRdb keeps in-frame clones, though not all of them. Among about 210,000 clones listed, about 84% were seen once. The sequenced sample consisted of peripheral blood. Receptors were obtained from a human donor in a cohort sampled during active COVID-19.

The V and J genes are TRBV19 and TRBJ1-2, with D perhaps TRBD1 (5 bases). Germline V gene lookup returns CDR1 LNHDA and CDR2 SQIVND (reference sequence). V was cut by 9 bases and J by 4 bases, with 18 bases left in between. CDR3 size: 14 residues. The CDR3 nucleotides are TGTGCCAGCTCAGACAGAGATCCTCTCTATGGCTACACCTTC. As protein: CASSDRDPLYGYTF. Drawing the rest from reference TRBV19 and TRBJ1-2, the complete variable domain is DGGITQSPKYLFRKEGQNVTLSCEQNLNHDAMYWYRQDPGQGLRLIYYSQIVNDFQKGDIAEGYSVSREKKESFPLTVTSAQKNPTAFYLCASSDRDPLYGYTFGSGTRLTVV.

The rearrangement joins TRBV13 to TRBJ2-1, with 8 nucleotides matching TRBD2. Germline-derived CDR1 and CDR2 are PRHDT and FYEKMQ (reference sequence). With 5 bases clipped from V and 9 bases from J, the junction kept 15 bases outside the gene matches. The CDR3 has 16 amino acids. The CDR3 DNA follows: TGTGCCAGCAGCCCCCTCGGGCGACGGGAGGGGCTTGAGCAGTTCTTC. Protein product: CASSPLGRREGLEQFF.

CDR3 DNA sequence: TGTGCCAGCAGCTTAACCGCGGGAGGTAAAGGGGAGACCCAGTACTTC. It specifies CASSLTAGGKGETQYF. The rearrangement joins TRBV7-6 to TRBJ2-5, with 8 bases aligning to TRBD2. There are 16 residues in the CDR3. Germline CDR1 reads SGHVS; CDR2 reads FNYEAQ. V lost 2 bases and J lost 5; bases outside the gene matches: 10.

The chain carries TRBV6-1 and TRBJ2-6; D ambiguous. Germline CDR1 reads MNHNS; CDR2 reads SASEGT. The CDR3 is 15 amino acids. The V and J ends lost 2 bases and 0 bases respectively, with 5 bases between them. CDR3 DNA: TGTGCCAGCAGTGAACTGTACTCTGGGGCCAACGTCCTGACTTTC. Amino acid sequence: CASSELYSGANVLTF.

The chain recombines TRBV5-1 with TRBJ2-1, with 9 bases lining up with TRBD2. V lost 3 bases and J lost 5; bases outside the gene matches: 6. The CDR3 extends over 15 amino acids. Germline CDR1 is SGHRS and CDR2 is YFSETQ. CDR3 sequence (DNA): TGCGCCAGCAGCTCAGCGGGAGGAACCCACAATGAGCAGTTCTTC. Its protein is CASSSAGGTHNEQFF.